A single sample is the source of the 3 T cell receptor beta chains below, sequenced in a study of Graves' ophthalmopathy and Graves' hyperthyroidism. The authors amplified TCR beta CDR3 regions from RNA transcripts. The workflow started with a first-round RT-PCR run with HTBI primers and then moved on to a second-round multiplex PCR. TCRdb itself ran the multiplex PCR reads through MiXCR, one entry per CDR3 protein. The sample has about 180,000 distinct CDR3 sequences; 30% to 45% are singletons. Sample: peripheral blood. The receptors were gathered from a woman aged 40 to 55 with Graves' ophthalmopathy.

This chain connects TRBV29-1 to TRBJ2-5; possibly TRBD1 or TRBD2 for D (6 bases each). The V end was cut by 6 bases, the J end by 7 bases, with 15 bases between. The CDR3 has 12 amino acids. Germline V CDR1 and CDR2: SQVTM, ANQGSEA. CDR3 in amino acids: CSVLGEDRTQYF. The DNA of the CDR3 is TGCAGCGTACTGGGGGAGGACAGGACCCAGTACTTC.

The rearrangement links TRBV7-2 to TRBJ1-6; D ambiguous. CDR1 and CDR2 (germline): SGHTA, FQGNSA. The germline V and J ends were trimmed by 3 bases and 6 bases, with 15 bases remaining between them. The CDR3 has 16 amino acids. In nucleotides, the CDR3 is TGTGCCAGCAGCTTGGATGCGGTGCCCCGTAATTCACCCCTCCACTTT. Its protein product is CASSLDAVPRNSPLHF.

In its sample, this clonotype was seen once. This rearrangement joins TRBV11-2 to TRBJ1-1, with D possibly matching TRBD1 (5 bases). The V gene's germline CDR1 is SGHAT and CDR2 FQNNGV. This CDR3 is built from 15 residues. Trimming stripped 3 bases from V and 3 bases from J, with 14 bases between. The CDR3 DNA reads TGTGCCAGCAGCTTGGGGTGGGGACGGGACACTGAAGCTTTCTTT. As protein: CASSLGWGRDTEAFF. Using reference TRBV11-2 and TRBJ1-1 for the parts outside the CDR3, the full variable domain is EAGVAQSPRYKIIEKRQSVAFWCNPISGHATLYWYQQILGQGPKLLIQFQNNGVVDDSQLPKDRFSAERLKGVDSTLKIQPAKLEDSAVYLCASSLGWGRDTEAFFGQGTRLTVV.